The T cell receptor (beta chain) described here comes from a study of beta chain features in type 1 diabetes. Isolated RNA was reverse transcribed in full, so expressed TCRB transcripts were sequenced. Profiling relied on immunoSEQ multiplex PCR, and the TCRdb table lists in-frame clones only, not all of them. The sample lists roughly 300,000 clones; 12% to 15% were seen once. V lost 6 bases and J lost 8, with 8 bases in between. Per germline, CDR1 MNHEY and CDR2 SVGAGI. CDR3 length: 11 amino acids. Every sorted population was more than 95% pure. V gene TRBV6-5 combines with J gene TRBJ2-1; possible D gene TRBD2, 5 bases. This TCR derives from a young man in good health. Sequenced input: central memory CD4+ T cells from blood. The CDR3 bases are TGTGCCAGCAGGAGGGCCGATGAGCAGTTCTTC. Translation: CASRRADEQFF.